The rows below give T cell receptor beta chains drawn from one sample of a study of blood T cell repertoires in COVID-19. Libraries were prepared by immunoSEQ multiplex PCR; TCRdb keeps only in-frame clonotypes and omits some of them. The profile covers roughly 70,000 clones, with 82% appearing a single time and 4% to 5% taken by the ten largest. Sequencing input: peripheral blood. All receptors come from a woman aged 55-75 years with acute or convalescent COVID-19. The conserved cysteine and the conserved F or W are not part of the CDR3 here. The order of the fields is D gene, V gene, J gene, CDR3 protein. A D gene is named only where the DNA matches it firmly.

.	TRBV2	TRBJ2-7	ASSVMQYEQY
TRBD1	TRBV15	TRBJ1-4	ATSRVWQQGFYEKLF
TRBD1	TRBV7-6	TRBJ1-5	ASSRDRGTNQPQH
.	TRBV6-6	TRBJ1-1	ASSYRVDLGNTEAF
.	TRBV28	TRBJ1-2	ASSLRQYYGYT
TRBD1	TRBV15	TRBJ1-2	ATSRAQGARGGYT
TRBD1	TRBV19	TRBJ2-7	ASSVQTGNYEQY
TRBD1	TRBV7-9	TRBJ1-6	ASSQGQGFYNSPLH
TRBD2	TRBV28	TRBJ2-7	ASRNARGGAAEQY
TRBD1	TRBV18	TRBJ1-5	ASSLGTGLQPQH
.	TRBV5-6	TRBJ1-6	ASSGLRGSYNSPLH
.	TRBV23-1	TRBJ2-7	ASSPFDSYEQY
.	TRBV18	TRBJ2-1	ASSPIRWEAQF
.	TRBV5-1	TRBJ1-1	ASSTGQPRNPEAF
TRBD1	TRBV7-9	TRBJ1-2	ASSTLAAGTGARRGGYT
TRBD1	TRBV6-5	TRBJ2-5	ASSFGTGKETQY
.	TRBV10-1	TRBJ2-1	ASSAGLKRNEQF
.	TRBV11-3	TRBJ2-2	ASSKEGLTNTGELF
TRBD1	TRBV27	TRBJ2-3	ASSLRPGGADTQY
TRBD1	TRBV9	TRBJ1-1	ASSTRGNMNTEAF
.	TRBV13	TRBJ1-2	ASSRQSNYGYT
TRBD2	TRBV2	TRBJ2-3	ASRAGLAGGVDTQY
TRBD1	TRBV19	TRBJ1-2	ASSIRTGANYGYT
.	TRBV4-1	TRBJ2-7	ASSQSFGAREQY
TRBD1	TRBV4-1	TRBJ2-3	ASSQRQGFGTDTQY
.	TRBV6-1	TRBJ1-6	ASSDNRESSPLH
.	TRBV2	TRBJ1-1	ASSGGRDNTEAF
.	TRBV7-9	TRBJ2-1	ASSIPQGPSYNEQF
TRBD1	TRBV25-1	TRBJ1-4	ASSSGGTGGVEKLF
TRBD2	TRBV7-9	TRBJ2-7	ASSSRGGVGEL
.	TRBV3-1/TRBV3-2	TRBJ2-5	ASRSYLSQETQY
.	TRBV5-1	TRBJ1-2	ASSSSGGYT
TRBD2	TRBV27	TRBJ2-1	ASSLSRDKRGGSNEQF
.	TRBV20-1	TRBJ1-6	SASVNRVYNSPLH
.	TRBV19	TRBJ1-2	ASTQDRAYHGYT
.	TRBV19	TRBJ1-5	ASSLNMLAGLDNQPQH
.	TRBV6-5	TRBJ1-4	ASRPTGMANEKLF
.	TRBV7-3	TRBJ2-1	ASNMLGLDEQF
TRBD2	TRBV18	TRBJ2-3	ASSPRRAGHTDTQY
TRBD2	TRBV18	TRBJ2-7	ASSPEAGTSGYLRCYEQY
TRBD2	TRBV19	TRBJ2-3	ASSPSGLSTDTQY
.	TRBV15	TRBJ1-1	ATSRAAPGESEAF
.	TRBV19	TRBJ1-1	ASTDGVGALGTEAF
TRBD2	TRBV10-3	TRBJ2-3	AIRPGLVKDTQY
TRBD1	TRBV2	TRBJ2-1	ASSAEGGRGYNEQF
.	TRBV7-2	TRBJ1-2	ASSPSYGYT
.	TRBV28	TRBJ1-5	ASSFRTGKDSSNQPQH
TRBD2	TRBV5-1	TRBJ2-2	ASSLTSGRAGELF
.	TRBV19	TRBJ2-3	ASSIGQVSTDTQY
.	TRBV7-3	TRBJ2-3	ASSLRGRGLATDTQY
.	TRBV27	TRBJ2-3	ASSSPGHPTDTQY
.	TRBV6-5	TRBJ2-6	ASSTGSGANVLT
TRBD2	TRBV5-1	TRBJ2-5	ASSLLPTSGEHETQY
.	TRBV23-1	TRBJ1-2	ASSLTGAGIDYGYT
TRBD1	TRBV5-6	TRBJ1-1	ASSVQGVRGTEAF
TRBD2	TRBV5-1	TRBJ2-7	ASSTLTSGRHEQY